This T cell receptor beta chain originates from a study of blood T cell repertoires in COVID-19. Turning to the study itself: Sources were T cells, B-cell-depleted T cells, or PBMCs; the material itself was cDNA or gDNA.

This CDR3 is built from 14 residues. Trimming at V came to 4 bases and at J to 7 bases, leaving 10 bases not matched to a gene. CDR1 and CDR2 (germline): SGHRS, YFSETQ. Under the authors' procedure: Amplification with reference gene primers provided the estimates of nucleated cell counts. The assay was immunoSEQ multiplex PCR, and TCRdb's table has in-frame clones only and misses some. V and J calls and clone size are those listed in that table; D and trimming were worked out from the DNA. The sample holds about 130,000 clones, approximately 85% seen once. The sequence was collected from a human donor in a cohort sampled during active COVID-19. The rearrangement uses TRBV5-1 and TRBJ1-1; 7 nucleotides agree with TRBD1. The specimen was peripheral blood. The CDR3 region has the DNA TGCGCCAGCAGCCCGGGACAGCCACCCCTTGAAGCTTTCTTT. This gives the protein CASSPGQPPLEAFF.